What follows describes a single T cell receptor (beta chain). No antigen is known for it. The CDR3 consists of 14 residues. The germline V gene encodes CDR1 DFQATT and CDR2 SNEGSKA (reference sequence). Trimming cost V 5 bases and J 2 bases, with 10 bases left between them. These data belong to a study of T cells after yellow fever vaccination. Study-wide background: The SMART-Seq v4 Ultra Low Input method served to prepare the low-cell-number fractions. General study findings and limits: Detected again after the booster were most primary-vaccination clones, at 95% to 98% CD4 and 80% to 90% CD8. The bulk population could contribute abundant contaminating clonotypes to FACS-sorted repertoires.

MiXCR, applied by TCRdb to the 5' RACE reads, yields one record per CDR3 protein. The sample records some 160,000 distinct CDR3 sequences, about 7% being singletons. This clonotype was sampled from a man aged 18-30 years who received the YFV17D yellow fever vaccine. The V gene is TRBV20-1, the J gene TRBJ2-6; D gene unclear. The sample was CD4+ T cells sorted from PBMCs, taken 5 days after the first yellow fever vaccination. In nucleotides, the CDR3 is TGCAGTGCTCCCACGGCCCCTGGGGCCAACGTCCTGACTTTC. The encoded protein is CSAPTAPGANVLTF.